This record looks at one TCR beta chain sequence and its context. The clone's antigen remains unknown. No base-level quality is on record; no much larger clone is a single base apart. The library relied on the immunoSEQ multiplex PCR assay. The table comes from immuneACCESS by way of TCRdb, which keeps in-frame sequences with V and J called. Part of the clones is missing from these tables; in studies checked, under half for an unresolved V gene and the rest for unknown reasons. The sample data list some 37,000 clones, and over 90% of these were observed just once. The ten largest make up more than 0.3% of the sample. CDR1 and CDR2, per the germline V gene (reference sequence), are SGHKS and YYEKEE. The CDR3 spans 14 residues, from the cysteine through the phenylalanine. Here the CDR3 DNA is all that survives: 42 bases in frame from base 1. The germline ends are 13 bases apart after V is trimmed by 4 bases and J by 3 bases.

The data originate from a study of T cell changes during pregnancy in multiple sclerosis (dated by TCRdb to between 2019 and 2020). Broadly, across the study: The study examined how the T cell repertoire changed over the course of pregnancy in women with multiple sclerosis.

The chain joins TRBV5-5 to TRBJ1-1, and possibly TRBD1, on 5 matching bases. This TCR was recovered from a female donor in good health, enrolled as a control in a pregnancy study. Sequenced material: CD4+ T cells from peripheral blood mononuclear cells, taken after pregnancy. The DNA sequence is TGTGCCAGCAGCCTATACGAGACAGACACTGAAGCTTTCTTT. The encoded protein is CASSLYETDTEAFF.